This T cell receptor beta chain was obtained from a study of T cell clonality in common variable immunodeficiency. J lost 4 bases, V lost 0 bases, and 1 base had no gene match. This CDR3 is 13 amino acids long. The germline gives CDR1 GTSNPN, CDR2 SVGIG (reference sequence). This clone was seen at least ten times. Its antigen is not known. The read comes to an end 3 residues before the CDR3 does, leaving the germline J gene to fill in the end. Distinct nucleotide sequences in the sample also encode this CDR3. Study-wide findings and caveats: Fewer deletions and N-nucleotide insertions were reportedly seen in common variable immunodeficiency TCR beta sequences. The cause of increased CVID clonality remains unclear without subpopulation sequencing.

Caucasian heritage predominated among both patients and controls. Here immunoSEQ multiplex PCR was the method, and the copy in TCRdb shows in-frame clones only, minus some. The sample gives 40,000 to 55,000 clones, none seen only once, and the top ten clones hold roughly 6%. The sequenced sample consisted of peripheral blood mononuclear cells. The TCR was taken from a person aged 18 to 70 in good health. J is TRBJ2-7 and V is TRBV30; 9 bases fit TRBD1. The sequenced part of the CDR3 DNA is TGTGCCTGGAGTGTGGGACAGGGTTACGAG. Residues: CAWSVGQGYE. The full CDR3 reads CAWSVGQGYEQYF.